The 20 T cell receptor beta chains given below trace back to one sample, sequenced in a study of cytomegalovirus exposure and HLA in healthy donors. Both 60 Vbeta primers and 13 Jbeta primers went into the PCR. Measured with immunoSEQ multiplex PCR; TCRdb has only the in-frame clones, and not every one. The sample yields about 41,000 clones, approximately 81% seen once. The sample comprised PBMCs. Receptors originate from a man aged 50-60 years in good health and CMV-seronegative.

The chain carries TRBV28 and TRBJ2-1; 9 bases match TRBD1. Germline V CDR1 and CDR2: MDHEN, SYDVKM. CDR3 length: 13 residues. The V gene end was trimmed by 5 bases and the J gene end by 9 bases; junction bases not matched to a gene: 5. CDR3 amino acids: CASSKGQGFEQFF. The CDR3 bases are TGTGCCAGCAGTAAGGGACAGGGATTTGAGCAGTTCTTC.

The chain recombines TRBV7-8 with TRBJ1-3, with D uncertain. V was clipped by 2 bases and J by 7 bases, with 12 bases between them. The CDR3 is made up of 14 amino acids. From germline, CDR1 is SGHVS and CDR2 FQNEAQ. The CDR3: CASSLPGGPNTIYF. Written as DNA, the CDR3 is TGTGCCAGCAGCTTACCCGGCGGGCCGAACACCATATATTTT. Supplemented by reference TRBV7-8 and TRBJ1-3, the full variable domain reads GAGVSQSPRYKVAKRGQDVALRCDPISGHVSLFWYQQALGQGPEFLTYFQNEAQLDKSGLPSDRFFAERPEGSVSTLKIQRTQQEDSAVYLCASSLPGGPNTIYFGEGSWLTVV.

The chain recombines TRBV28 with TRBJ1-2; a possible D gene is TRBD1 (5 bases). Trimming removed 4 bases at V and 4 bases at J, with 13 bases between. This CDR3 contains 14 residues. Germline values: CDR1 MDHEN, CDR2 SYDVKM. CDR3 residues: CASSSRTPLYGYTF. The DNA of the CDR3 is TGTGCCAGCAGTTCCAGGACACCCCTCTATGGCTACACCTTC.

V is TRBV11-3 and J is TRBJ2-2, with a weak D call TRBD2 (6 bases). Trimming took 11 bases from V and 2 from J, leaving 18 bases between them. This CDR3 has 15 amino acids. Germline CDR1 is SGHNT and CDR2 is YENEEA. The CDR3 is CAGVGRRQNTGELFF. Written as DNA, the CDR3 is TGTGCCGGGGTCGGGAGACGGCAAAACACCGGGGAGCTGTTTTTT.

This chain connects TRBV28 to TRBJ2-7; D is unresolved. Germline lookup yields CDR1 MDHEN and CDR2 SYDVKM. V was shortened by 5 bases and J by 4 bases, with 6 bases between the two germline ends. The CDR3 has 11 amino acids. The CDR3 sequence: CASSLRYEQYF. In DNA, the CDR3 is TGTGCCAGCAGTCTCAGATACGAGCAGTACTTC.

The chain employs TRBV19 and TRBJ1-1; 8 nucleotides match TRBD1. The V gene's germline CDR1 is LNHDA and CDR2 SQIVND (reference sequence). The CDR3 totals 14 residues. The trim removed 7 bases at V and 3 bases at J, leaving 7 bases unmatched. The CDR3: CASIRQGSDTEAFF. CDR3 sequence (DNA): TGTGCCAGTATCAGACAGGGGAGTGACACTGAAGCTTTCTTT.

This rearrangement joins TRBV5-6 to TRBJ1-2; D ambiguous. The germline V gene encodes CDR1 SGHDT and CDR2 YYEEEE. The V gene lost 3 bases and the J gene lost 0 bases, with 6 bases spanning the gap. This CDR3 has 13 amino acids. The CDR3 protein is CASSYTANYGYTF. CDR3 bases: TGTGCCAGCAGCTATACAGCTAACTATGGCTACACCTTC. The full variable domain, in which reference TRBV5-6 and TRBJ1-2 provide the parts outside the CDR3, is DAGVTQSPTHLIKTRGQQVTLRCSPKSGHDTVSWYQQALGQGPQFIFQYYEEEERQRGNFPDRFSGHQFPNYSSELNVNALLLGDSALYLCASSYTANYGYTFGSGTRLTVV.

This rearrangement joins TRBV12-5 to TRBJ2-6, with D possibly matching TRBD1 (6 bases). Germline loops: CDR1 LGHNT, CDR2 FRNRAP. This CDR3 spans 20 amino acids. V lost 2 bases to trimming and J lost 3 bases, with 23 bases between them. CDR3 DNA sequence: TGTGCTAGTGGTTTGCGGGGAGTGATGGGGGCTAATGATGGGGCCAACGTCCTGACTTTC. Amino acid sequence: CASGLRGVMGANDGANVLTF. The variable domain in full, completed from reference TRBV12-5 and TRBJ2-6, reads DARVTQTPRHKVTEMGQEVTMRCQPILGHNTVFWYRQTMMQGLELLAYFRNRAPLDDSGMPKDRFSAEMPDATLATLKIQPSEPRDSAVYFCASGLRGVMGANDGANVLTFGAGSRLTVL.

The chain has TRBV4-1 and TRBJ2-7, with no clear D. The ends were cut back, 4 bases at V and 1 base at J, with 11 bases in the middle. The CDR3 has 14 residues. Per the germline V gene, CDR1 is MGHRA and CDR2 is YSYEKL. DNA of the CDR3: TGCGCCAGCAGCCCCATTCCCAGTTCCTACGAGCAGTACTTC. It specifies CASSPIPSSYEQYF.

This clone came up a few times. The chain recombines TRBV4-3 with TRBJ2-5; D remains ambiguous. Trimming left V 1 base short and J 2 bases short, with 11 bases between. Germline V gene lookup returns CDR1 LGHNA and CDR2 YSLEER. The CDR3 sequence is 15 residues long. The CDR3 is CASSQGPVSQETQYF. CDR3 sequence (DNA): TGCGCCAGCAGCCAAGGTCCGGTATCTCAAGAGACCCAGTACTTC.

V gene TRBV27 combines with J gene TRBJ2-7; 9 nucleotides agree with TRBD2. The ends lost 7 bases at V and 0 bases at J; junction bases unmatched: 7. The CDR3 loop spans 15 amino acids. In germline, CDR1 is MNHEY, CDR2 SMNVEV (reference sequence). CDR3 sequence reads: CASTLTSGSSYEQYF. The CDR3 DNA is TGTGCCAGCACCCTGACTAGCGGTAGCTCCTACGAGCAGTACTTC.

This rearrangement joins TRBV11-3 to TRBJ2-7; 8 positions match TRBD1. CDR3 length: 15 residues. V trimming: 1 base; J trimming: 3 bases; junction bases outside the gene matches: 5. From germline, CDR1 is SGHNT and CDR2 YENEEA. CDR3 sequence reads: CASSLGAGGDYEQYF. Here the CDR3 DNA reads TGTGCCAGCAGCTTAGGGGCAGGGGGCGACTACGAGCAGTACTTC.

On this clone itself: The sample contains more than one DNA sequence encoding this CDR3. V is TRBV6-6 and J is TRBJ1-6; the D gene is possibly TRBD1 (6 bases). The CDR3 loop spans 15 amino acids. Germline loops: CDR1 MNHNY, CDR2 SVGAGI (reference sequence). The V and J ends lost 5 bases and 0 bases respectively, with 8 bases between them. The CDR3, as DNA: TGTGCCAGCAGTGGACAGAGCTCCTATAATTCACCCCTCCACTTT. As protein: CASSGQSSYNSPLHF.

This clone was detected only a few times. This chain connects TRBV28 to TRBJ2-6; D uncertain. The V end was cut by 5 bases, the J end by 1 base, with 6 bases between. Germline V lookup: CDR1 MDHEN, CDR2 SYDVKM. The CDR3 length is 14 residues. The CDR3 loop is CASSPLSGANVLTF. Here the CDR3 DNA reads TGTGCCAGCAGTCCTCTATCTGGGGCCAACGTCCTGACTTTC.

For this clone: One end of the junction fails to match germline, which may point to a read error. The chain employs TRBV7-9 and TRBJ1-2, with a possible D match to TRBD1 (6 bases). The CDR3 consists of 13 residues. Germline V gene lookup returns CDR1 SEHNR and CDR2 FQNEAQ (reference sequence). The CDR3 here is CSSSPDRDYGYTF. CDR3 coding DNA: TGTTCCAGCAGCCCGGACAGAGACTATGGCTACACCTTC. Using reference TRBV7-9 and TRBJ1-2 for the parts outside the CDR3, the full variable domain is DTGVSQNPRHKITKRGQNVTFRCDPISEHNRLYWYRQTLGQGPEFLTYFQNEAQLEKSRLLSDRFSAERPKGSFSTLEIQRTEQGDSAMYLCSSSPDRDYGYTFGSGTRLTVV.

V is TRBV10-1 and J is TRBJ1-5, with TRBD1 matching 10 bases. Trimming at V came to 5 bases and at J to 5 bases, leaving 3 bases not matched to a gene. CDR3 length: 14 amino acids. Germline V gene lookup returns CDR1 WNHNN and CDR2 SYGVQD (reference sequence). The CDR3 region is CASSLTGGYQPQHF. CDR3 bases: TGCGCCAGCAGTTTGACAGGGGGCTATCAGCCCCAGCATTTT.

This clone appeared a single time. V gene TRBV6-6 combines with J gene TRBJ1-2, with TRBD1 matching over 11 bases. The length of the CDR3 is 13 residues. Germline values: CDR1 MNHNY, CDR2 SVGAGI (reference sequence). The V gene end was trimmed by 4 bases and the J gene end by 8 bases; junction bases not matched to a gene: 3. CDR3 in amino acids: CASSLDRGHGYTF. The DNA for the CDR3 is TGTGCCAGCAGTTTGGACAGGGGGCACGGCTACACCTTC.

The chain has TRBV4-3 and TRBJ1-5, with TRBD1 matching 8 bases. Germline V gives CDR1 LGHNA, CDR2 YSLEER. J gave up 6 bases and V 0 bases, and 4 bases lay outside the gene matches. The CDR3 is 15 residues long. This chain's CDR3 is CASSQDTGGVQPQHF. The CDR3 coding sequence is TGCGCCAGCAGCCAAGATACAGGGGGTGTTCAGCCCCAGCATTTT.

V is TRBV25-1 and J is TRBJ2-7; 14 bases match TRBD2. CDR1 and CDR2 from the germline V gene are MGHDK and SYGVNS. J was trimmed by 12 bases and V by 2 bases; bases with no gene match: 9. This CDR3 has 15 amino acids. The CDR3 here is CASSEPGLAGVIGYF. CDR3 DNA sequence: TGTGCCAGCAGTGAACCGGGACTAGCGGGAGTGATTGGGTACTTC.

The chain recombines TRBV7-3 with TRBJ2-7; 7 positions match TRBD2. The CDR3 is 13 amino acids. Germline CDR1 and CDR2: SGHTA and FQGTGA. V was clipped by 4 bases and J by 7 bases; unmatched bases: 7. The CDR3 DNA sequence: TGTGCCAGCAGCTCGGGACTACGGGGTGAGCAGTACTTC. The encoded protein is CASSSGLRGEQYF.